This is a list of T cell receptor beta chains from one sample in a study of blood T cell repertoires in COVID-19. TCRdb keeps only in-frame clones here, not all; method: immunoSEQ multiplex PCR. Of about 150,000 clones detected, 86% appear once; the ten largest clones hold more than 3.5%. Sequenced sample: PBMCs or T cells enriched from blood (not recorded which). These receptors were collected from a man aged 50-60 years who had recovered from COVID-19. Each CDR3 is given with its conserved first and last residue. D genes are given only for firm matches. Clone size is stated in some rows and not others, as once, few, many or a class when expanded.

J gene | D gene | V gene | clone size | CDR3 protein | CDR3 DNA
TRBJ2-7 | TRBD1 | TRBV7-9 | - | CASAPGQVSYEQYF | TGTGCCAGCGCCCCGGGACAGGTCTCCTACGAGCAGTACTTC
TRBJ2-3 | - | TRBV5-1 | - | CASSLGSAFATDTQYF | TGCGCCAGCAGCTTGGGTAGTGCCTTTGCCACAGATACGCAGTATTTT
TRBJ1-1 | - | TRBV28 | - | CASSVGTAVAFF | TGTGCCAGCAGTGTGGGTACGGCGGTAGCTTTCTTT
TRBJ2-3 | TRBD1 | TRBV11-3 | - | CASSLAAGGVTDTQYF | TGTGCCAGCAGCTTGGCCGCAGGGGGCGTCACAGATACGCAGTATTTT
TRBJ1-5 | - | TRBV28 | - | CASFPAGSLKPQHF | TGTGCCAGTTTTCCTGCCGGGTCTTTGAAGCCCCAGCATTTT
TRBJ2-7 | - | TRBV6-5 | - | CASRLPGSNTEQYF | TGTGCCAGCAGGCTACCGGGGTCAAATACCGAGCAGTACTTC
TRBJ2-1 | - | TRBV2 | once | CASDPRGREQFF | TGTGCCAGCGACCCAAGGGGCCGGGAGCAGTTCTTC
TRBJ1-3 | TRBD1 | TRBV6-6 | - | CASSPSAPWDSEFSGNTIYF | TGTGCCAGCAGTCCGTCCGCGCCCTGGGACAGCGAATTCTCTGGAAACACCATATATTTT
TRBJ1-1 | TRBD1 | TRBV2 | - | CASRLRDRGNTEAFF | TGTGCCAGCAGACTTAGGGACAGGGGGAACACTGAAGCTTTCTTT
TRBJ2-4 | TRBD2 | TRBV27 | few | CASSPRTSARAKNIQYF | TGTGCCAGCAGTCCAAGGACTAGCGCTAGAGCCAAAAACATTCAGTACTTC
TRBJ1-4 | - | TRBV2 | - | CASSQDSREKLFF | TGTGCCAGCAGTCAGGACAGTAGAGAAAAACTGTTTTTT
TRBJ2-3 | - | TRBV5-4 | - | CASSSWTESTDTQYF | TGTGCCAGCAGCTCGTGGACAGAAAGCACAGATACGCAGTATTTT
TRBJ2-1 | TRBD1 | TRBV18 | - | CASSPYAGTDNEQFF | TGTGCCAGCTCACCTTATGCCGGGACAGACAATGAGCAGTTCTTC
TRBJ1-1 | - | TRBV18 | - | CASSPDHHGGNTEAFF | TGTGCCAGCTCACCCGACCACCACGGAGGCAACACTGAAGCTTTCTTT
TRBJ2-1 | - | TRBV28 | - | CASSVIGAGNEQFF | TGTGCCAGCAGTGTTATAGGAGCGGGCAATGAGCAGTTCTTC
TRBJ1-1 | - | TRBV24-1 | - | CATSTGTKKIEAFF | TGTGCCACCAGTACCGGGACAAAAAAGATTGAAGCTTTCTTT
TRBJ1-2 | - | TRBV9 | - | CASSPRSSRANYGYTF | TGTGCCAGCAGCCCCAGGAGTAGCAGGGCTAACTATGGCTACACCTTC
TRBJ2-7 | - | TRBV6-1 | - | CASSEAKPFEQYF | TGTGCCAGCAGTGAAGCGAAGCCCTTCGAGCAGTACTTC
TRBJ2-7 | TRBD1 | TRBV30 | - | CAWRSVQGEYF | TGTGCCTGGAGGTCAGTACAGGGGGAGTACTTC
TRBJ1-2 | TRBD1 | TRBV19 | - | CASSDDRDLYGYTF | TGTGCCAGTAGCGATGACAGGGACCTCTATGGCTACACCTTC
TRBJ2-7 | - | TRBV9 | - | CASSATVGGYEQYF | TGTGCCAGCAGCGCGACCGTGGGGGGCTACGAGCAGTACTTC
TRBJ1-6 | - | TRBV19 | - | CASSRGGARDSPLHF | TGTGCCAGTAGTAGAGGAGGCGCGAGGGATTCACCCCTCCACTTT
TRBJ2-1 | TRBD2 | TRBV27 | - | CASSRPGTSGRNEQFF | TGTGCCAGCAGCCGACCCGGGACTAGCGGGAGGAATGAGCAGTTCTTC
TRBJ2-5 | - | TRBV5-4 | once | CASSRMQGGQETQYF | TGTGCCAGCAGCCGGATGCAGGGGGGCCAAGAGACCCAGTACTTC
TRBJ1-1 | - | TRBV18 | - | CASSPHAEMNTEAFF | TGTGCCAGCTCACCGCATGCTGAGATGAACACTGAAGCTTTCTTT
TRBJ1-4 | TRBD1 | TRBV24-1 | once | CATSQGAREKLFF | TGTGCCACCAGTCAGGGGGCGCGTGAAAAACTGTTTTTT
TRBJ1-5 | - | TRBV18 | - | CASSQDSLNQPQHF | TGTGCCAGCTCACAGGACAGCCTTAATCAGCCCCAGCATTTT
TRBJ2-1 | TRBD2 | TRBV5-4 | - | CASSLVITSGGDNEQFF | TGTGCCAGCAGCTTGGTCATTACTAGCGGGGGTGACAATGAGCAGTTCTTC
TRBJ1-2 | - | TRBV18 | few | CASSPSGAYGYTF | TGTGCCAGCTCACCATCAGGGGCCTATGGCTACACCTTC
TRBJ1-2 | - | TRBV4-3 | few | CASSQDWRGYTF | TGCGCCAGCAGCCAAGATTGGCGGGGCTACACCTTC
TRBJ1-2 | - | TRBV29-1 | - | CSARGFYGYTF | TGCAGCGCCAGGGGTTTCTATGGCTACACCTTC
TRBJ2-3 | - | TRBV5-1 | - | CASSFDSLTDTQYF | TGCGCCAGCAGCTTTGACAGCCTCACAGATACGCAGTATTTT
TRBJ1-1 | TRBD1 | TRBV25-1 | once | CASSEGARGHTEAFF | TGTGCCAGCAGTGAGGGGGCCAGGGGGCACACTGAAGCTTTCTTT
TRBJ1-1 | - | TRBV3-1/TRBV3-2 | - | CASSQERGRDVANTEAFF | TGTGCCAGCAGCCAAGAGAGGGGGAGGGATGTGGCGAACACTGAAGCTTTCTTT
TRBJ1-6 | - | TRBV6-5 | - | CASSPDTRSPLHF | TGTGCCAGCAGCCCCGACACGCGTTCACCCCTCCACTTT
TRBJ2-3 | - | TRBV3-1/TRBV3-2 | - | CASSPSQGIRGTQYF | TGTGCCAGCAGCCCCTCGCAGGGTATAAGGGGTACGCAGTATTTT
TRBJ2-5 | TRBD1 | TRBV11-1 | - | CASSLDRGLETQYF | TGTGCCAGCAGCTTAGACAGGGGGTTGGAGACCCAGTACTTC
TRBJ1-6 | - | TRBV2 | - | CASSALGGTNSPLHF | TGTGCCAGCAGTGCGCTCGGGGGGACTAATTCACCCCTCCACTTT
TRBJ2-1 | - | TRBV14 | - | CASSLTGLYNEQFF | TGTGCCAGCAGCCTAACAGGGTTATACAATGAGCAGTTCTTC
TRBJ1-1 | - | TRBV10-3 | - | CAIRPTGLNEAFF | TGTGCCATCAGGCCTACAGGGCTGAATGAAGCTTTCTTT
TRBJ2-5 | - | TRBV11-2 | - | CASSRLRGGGQETQYF | TGTGCCAGCAGCCGGTTACGAGGGGGGGGGCAAGAGACCCAGTACTTC
TRBJ2-1 | - | TRBV18 | - | CASSPDRSSNEQFF | TGTGCCAGCTCACCCGACAGAAGTTCGAATGAGCAGTTCTTC
TRBJ2-1 | TRBD2 | TRBV7-2 | - | CASSSPGLVQFF | TGTGCCAGCAGCTCGCCGGGACTAGTACAGTTCTTC
TRBJ1-1 | - | TRBV15 | - | CATSRDRRVTEAFF | TGTGCCACCAGCAGAGATCGCCGGGTGACTGAAGCTTTCTTT
TRBJ2-7 | - | TRBV28 | - | CASSLFPGISYEQYF | TGTGCCAGCAGTTTATTCCCGGGGATCTCCTACGAGCAGTACTTC
TRBJ2-1 | TRBD2 | TRBV24-1 | - | CATSESGGRARDEQFF | TGTGCCACCAGTGAATCTGGGGGGAGGGCCAGAGATGAGCAGTTCTTC
TRBJ1-6 | - | TRBV12-3/TRBV12-4 | - | CASTFAGAPSLHF | TGTGCCAGCACCTTCGCAGGGGCCCCATCCCTCCACTTT
TRBJ1-5 | TRBD1 | TRBV5-6 | few | CASSQGTGPHQPQHF | TGTGCCAGCAGCCAAGGGACAGGGCCGCATCAGCCCCAGCATTTT
TRBJ1-6 | - | TRBV4-3 | - | CASSQDPRGVRGPLHF | TGCGCCAGCAGCCAAGATCCCCGGGGGGTCAGAGGACCCCTCCACTTT
TRBJ1-4 | - | TRBV5-1 | - | CASSPGGSEKLFF | TGCGCCAGCAGTCCGGGCGGGAGTGAAAAACTGTTTTTT
TRBJ1-1 | - | TRBV12-5 | few | CASGMVGRATGNTEAFF | TGTGCTAGTGGTATGGTTGGGCGAGCCACAGGGAACACTGAAGCTTTCTTT